The source of this T cell receptor beta chain is a study of blood T cell repertoires in COVID-19. This CDR3 has 16 residues. Germline CDR1 SEHNR, CDR2 FQNEAQ (reference sequence). V lost 1 base to trimming and J lost 2 bases; unmatched junction nucleotides: 7. Profiled with immunoSEQ multiplex PCR; TCRdb holds only in-frame clones, not every one. In the table there are some 240,000 clones, about 85% of which are singletons. The clonotype was recovered from a woman aged 45 to 65 who had been exposed to COVID-19. The genes are TRBV7-9 and TRBJ2-5; 7 bases align to TRBD2. The sequenced material came from PBMCs or T cells enriched from blood (not recorded which). The CDR3 region is CASSLVVAGLQETQYF. In DNA form, the CDR3 reads TGTGCCAGCAGCTTAGTCGTAGCGGGTCTGCAAGAGACCCAGTACTTC.